Each of the 29 T cell receptor beta chains below was sequenced from the same sample in a study of CD8+CD57+ T cells in acquired aplastic anemia. TCR beta VDJ and CDR3 profiling used genomic DNA as template. TCRdb re-analysed the reads in MiXCR, keeping a single row per CDR3 protein. The sample gives approximately 380,000 distinct CDR3 sequences, about two thirds of which show up once; approximately 3.8% is in the top ten. Sequenced sample: sorted CD4+, CD8+, or CD8+CD57+ T cells (not recorded which) from PBMCs. These receptors all come from a human donor in good health, serving as a control.

This chain connects TRBV19 to TRBJ2-3, with a weak D call TRBD1 (5 bases). Germline CDR1 reads LNHDA; CDR2 reads SQIVND (reference sequence). CDR3 length equals 12 residues. The V gene lost 10 bases and the J gene lost 4 bases, with 12 bases spanning the gap. CDR3 sequence: CATREDPDTQYF. DNA for the CDR3: TGTGCCACCAGGGAAGACCCAGATACGCAGTATTTT.

This clonotype has at least ten counts. The rearrangement links TRBV20-1 to TRBJ2-7, with D unresolved. V lost 3 bases, J lost 2 bases, and 8 bases lay in between. The CDR3 extends over 12 amino acids. Germline V CDR1 and CDR2: DFQATT, SNEGSKA (reference sequence). This chain's CDR3 is CSARSGTYEQYF. The DNA of the CDR3 is TGCAGTGCTAGGAGTGGGACCTACGAGCAGTACTTC.

Worth noting for this clonotype: A read error may be the cause here, since a much bigger clone is one base away. The genes are TRBV6-1 and TRBJ2-3; D is perhaps TRBD1 or TRBD2 (6 bases each). CDR3 length: 15 residues. Germline values: CDR1 MNHNS, CDR2 SASEGT. DNA of the CDR3: TGTGCCGGCAGTGGCCTTGGGGGGCTTGGGGATACGCAGTATTTT. Protein: CAGSGLGGLGDTQYF.

As concerns this clonotype: At one boundary the junction diverges from the germline segment, which might be a read error. CDR3 coding DNA: TGTGCCAGCAGCTTAGCCGAGGGTGAGGGAGATGATACGCATTTT. This gives the protein CASSLAEGEGDDTHF. The V and J genes are TRBV7-2 and TRBJ2-3; possibly TRBD2 for D (5 bases). This CDR3 region has 15 residues. Germline assignment: CDR1 SGHTA and CDR2 FQGNSA.

The rearrangement joins TRBV11-2 to TRBJ2-7; 8 bases line up with TRBD1. From germline, CDR1 is SGHAT and CDR2 FQNNGV. The CDR3 has 15 residues. Trimming took 8 bases from V and 3 from J; bases not matched to a gene: 12. The CDR3 DNA follows: TGTGCCAGCGGATACAGAACAGGGGGAGGCTACGAGCAGTACTTC. Protein: CASGYRTGGGYEQYF.

This chain links TRBV7-2 with TRBJ1-4, with 9 nucleotides matching TRBD1. Germline CDR1 SGHTA, CDR2 FQGNSA. The CDR3 spans 15 residues. With V trimmed by 5 bases and J by 16 bases, 17 bases remained unmatched. DNA of the CDR3: TGTGCCAGCAGCATTACAGGGGGCCGCAACAATGAGCAGTTTTTT. This codes for CASSITGGRNNEQFF.

The rearrangement links TRBV7-8 to TRBJ2-3; tentatively, D is TRBD1 (5 bases). V was trimmed by 5 bases and J by 1 base, leaving 16 bases between them. Germline V gene sequence: CDR1 SGHVS, CDR2 FQNEAQ. This CDR3 is 16 amino acids long. The CDR3 loop reads CASSVSPGKGTDTQYF. The CDR3 DNA reads as TGTGCCAGCAGCGTATCCCCAGGGAAAGGCACAGATACGCAGTATTTT.

This clonotype was counted once. This chain uses TRBV2 with TRBJ1-4, with TRBD1 as a possible D gene (5 bases). The V gene lost 7 bases and the J gene lost 14 bases, with 23 bases spanning the gap. Germline lookup yields CDR1 SNHLY and CDR2 FYNNEI. This CDR3 is 14 amino acids long. CDR3 sequence reads: CASNQGKGNESLFF. CDR3 DNA sequence: TGTGCCAGCAATCAGGGAAAGGGTAATGAAAGCCTGTTTTTT.

This clonotype was detected ten times or more. The V call is TRBV25-1, the J call TRBJ2-6; 8 positions agree with TRBD1. The germline CDR1 and CDR2 sequences are MGHDK and SYGVNS. This CDR3 region has 18 residues. V shed 1 base and J 1 base; nucleotides not matched to a gene: 6. CDR3 bases: TGTGCCAGCAGTGAATCTCGGGGACAGGCTTCTGGGGCCAACGTCCTGACTTTC. Translating it yields CASSESRGQASGANVLTF. Filled out from reference TRBV25-1 and TRBJ2-6, the complete variable domain reads EADIYQTPRYLVIGTGKKITLECSQTMGHDKMYWYQQDPGMELHLIHYSYGVNSTEKGDLSSESTVSRIRTEHFPLTLESARPSHTSQYLCASSESRGQASGANVLTFGAGSRLTVL.

This clonotype was detected only once. The chain carries TRBV20-1 and TRBJ2-7, with 11 bases aligning to TRBD2. The CDR3 runs to 12 residues. The J segment lost 7 bases and the V segment lost 5 bases, leaving 4 bases of the junction unmatched. The germline gives CDR1 DFQATT, CDR2 SNEGSKA (reference sequence). The DNA for the CDR3 is TGCAGTGCTCAAGGACTAGCGGGTGAGCAGTACGTC. This gives the protein CSAQGLAGEQYV.

This clonotype was observed at least ten times. The chain is built from TRBV16 and TRBJ2-3; D is possibly TRBD1 (5 bases). Trimming stripped 2 bases from V and 2 bases from J, with 8 bases between. Per the germline V gene, CDR1 is KGHSY and CDR2 is FQNENV. The CDR3 loop spans 14 amino acids. The CDR3 sequence: CASSQHRSTDTQYF. The CDR3 nucleotides read TGTGCCAGCAGCCAACACAGGTCCACAGATACGCAGTATTTT.

The chain links TRBV7-2 to TRBJ2-3, with D unresolved. This CDR3 is 15 amino acids long. V gave up 4 bases and J gave up 15 bases, with 26 bases separating them. CDR1 and CDR2 (germline): SGHTA, FQGNSA. CDR3 loop: CASSSEAGLVEQYYF. DNA of the CDR3: TGTGCCAGCAGCTCAGAGGCTGGTCTCGTCGAGCAGTACTATTTT.

The rearrangement uses TRBV2 and TRBJ2-5; D may be TRBD1 (6 bases). This CDR3 is built from 15 residues. Germline V gene sequence: CDR1 SNHLY, CDR2 FYNNEI. The germline V and J ends were trimmed by 3 bases and 7 bases, with 18 bases remaining between them. The CDR3 spells CASSEDSEFGATQYF. Written as DNA, the CDR3 is TGTGCCAGCAGTGAGGACAGTGAGTTTGGAGCGACCCAGTACTTC.

In this sample, this clonotype turned up many times. The chain combines TRBV20-1 with TRBJ1-5; TRBD1 aligns across 11 bases. The CDR3 runs to 16 residues. Trimming removed 5 bases from V and 1 base from J; junction bases left unmatched: 7. Per the germline V gene, CDR1 is DFQATT and CDR2 is SNEGSKA (reference sequence). DNA of the CDR3: TGCAGTGCTGGGGACAGGGGGACTGTAAGCAATCAGCCCCAGCATTTT. This gives the protein CSAGDRGTVSNQPQHF.

The chain carries TRBV10-2 and TRBJ1-2, with D uncertain. The CDR3 spans 13 residues. Per the germline V gene, CDR1 is WSHSY and CDR2 is SAAADI. Deletions cut 2 bases from V and 2 bases from J, with 6 bases between. The CDR3: CASSENDNYGYTF. The DNA of the CDR3 is TGCGCCAGCAGTGAGAACGACAACTATGGCTACACCTTC.

The chain recombines TRBV7-2 with TRBJ1-2; D gene unclear. V was trimmed by 3 bases and J by 8 bases, leaving 19 bases between them. This CDR3 is 15 amino acids long. Per the germline V gene, CDR1 is SGHTA and CDR2 is FQGNSA. CDR3 sequence (DNA): TGTGCCAGCAGCTTGGCAGAAAATTCACCGCTCGGCTACACCTTC. Its protein is CASSLAENSPLGYTF.

The chain couples TRBV2 to TRBJ1-1, with 8 nucleotides matching TRBD1. Germline V lookup: CDR1 SNHLY, CDR2 FYNNEI. The V gene end was trimmed by 5 bases and the J gene end by 11 bases; junction bases not matched to a gene: 13. CDR3 length: 14 residues. The CDR3 sequence: CASSIVVGGTGAFF. In DNA, the CDR3 is TGTGCCAGCAGTATAGTAGTGGGTGGGACAGGTGCTTTCTTT.

About this clonotype itself: The conserved final phenylalanine or tryptophan is absent from the CDR3, which likely points to a read error. V gene TRBV10-3 combines with J gene TRBJ2-5, with 11 bases fitting TRBD2. Looked up from germline, CDR1 is ENHRY and CDR2 is SYGVKD. This CDR3 has 18 amino acids. CDR3: CASSEALAGGFWMEAQYI. In nucleotides, the CDR3 is TGTGCCAGCAGTGAGGCTCTAGCGGGGGGTTTTTGGATGGAGGCCCAGTACATC.

This chain uses TRBV15 with TRBJ2-3; the match to TRBD2 covers 7 bases. V dropped 5 bases and J dropped 3; count of bases not matched to a gene: 11. The CDR3 extends over 16 amino acids. In germline, CDR1 is LNHNV, CDR2 YYDKDF (reference sequence). The CDR3 coding sequence is TGTGCCACCAGCGGCGCTGTCGGGGGGAGGACAGATACGCAGTATTTT. Encoded protein: CATSGAVGGRTDTQYF.

The sample holds many counts of this clonotype. The chain combines TRBV7-6 with TRBJ2-1; 9 nucleotides match TRBD2. The V gene end was trimmed by 1 base and the J gene end by 9 bases; junction bases not matched to a gene: 10. CDR1 and CDR2 (germline): SGHVS, FNYEAQ. This CDR3 contains 16 residues. Here the CDR3 reads CASSLGASGVVGEQFF. The CDR3 DNA follows: TGTGCCAGCAGCTTAGGCGCTAGCGGGGTTGTCGGTGAGCAGTTCTTC.

A word on this clonotype: A much bigger clone sits one base away, suggesting this may be a read error. V gene TRBV14 combines with J gene TRBJ1-2; D uncertain. Germline V lookup: CDR1 SGHDN, CDR2 FVKESK. This CDR3 comprises 13 residues. CDR3: CAGSQDTSYGYTF. Here the CDR3 DNA reads TGTGCCGGCAGCCAAGATACCTCCTATGGCTACACCTTC.

This clonotype came up a few times. The chain is built from TRBV20-1 and TRBJ1-2; 8 bases match TRBD1. The germline V gene encodes CDR1 DFQATT and CDR2 SNEGSKA (reference sequence). With V trimmed by 0 bases and J by 7 bases, 10 bases remained unmatched. The CDR3 has 15 amino acids. The DNA for the CDR3 is TGCAGTGCTAGAGATCCAAGACAGGGGAGTAGTGGCTACACCTTC. Encoded protein: CSARDPRQGSSGYTF.

The CDR3 nucleotides are TGTGCCAGCAGCTTAACAGACTCCTACGAGCAGTATTTT. This sequence encodes CASSLTDSYEQYF. The chain links TRBV7-3 to TRBJ2-3; D unresolved. Germline-derived CDR1 and CDR2 are SGHTA and FQGTGA. The V end was cut by 0 bases, the J end by 11 bases, with 12 bases between. CDR3 length equals 13 residues.

In the case of this clonotype: The CDR3 ends on some other residue instead of the conserved phenylalanine or tryptophan, so this is likely a read error. The rearrangement links TRBV7-2 to TRBJ1-1; D might be TRBD1 (5 bases). Trimming removed 5 bases at V and 0 bases at J, with 7 bases between. The CDR3 covers 13 residues. CDR1 and CDR2 from the germline V gene are SGHTA and FQGNSA. The CDR3 sequence: CASSQGVNTEAFS. The CDR3 nucleotides read TGTGCCAGCAGCCAAGGGGTGAACACTGAAGCTTTCTCT.

The chain employs TRBV11-3 and TRBJ1-6; possible D gene TRBD1, 5 bases. Germline CDR1 SGHNT, CDR2 YENEEA. The CDR3 contains 15 residues. Trimming took 7 bases from V and 8 from J, leaving 18 bases between them. The CDR3, as DNA: TGTGCCAGCACCCCGGGGCTAGGAGGGGATTCACCCCTCCACTTT. Protein sequence: CASTPGLGGDSPLHF.

This chain uses TRBV11-2 with TRBJ2-5, with a weak D call TRBD1 (5 bases). The CDR3 consists of 14 residues. The germline V gene has CDR1 SGHAT and CDR2 FQNNGV. The V end was cut by 3 bases, the J end by 3 bases, with 11 bases between. CDR3 nucleotide sequence: TGTGCCAGCAGCTTGAGTGCCAGGGAAGAGACCCAGTACTTC. This codes for CASSLSAREETQYF.

In its sample, this clonotype was seen many times. The J gene is TRBJ2-2, the V gene TRBV18; unclear D gene. Germline V lookup: CDR1 KGHSH, CDR2 LQKENI. Trimming stripped 2 bases from V and 7 bases from J, with 8 bases between. CDR3 length equals 13 residues. CDR3 region: CASSPSTGGELFF. The CDR3 DNA is TGTGCCAGCTCACCATCAACGGGCGGGGAGCTGTTTTTT.

Turning to this clonotype: The CDR3 does not close with the conserved phenylalanine or tryptophan, likely indicating a read error. This rearrangement joins TRBV7-2 to TRBJ1-5, with TRBD1 matching over 9 bases. CDR3 length: 15 residues. Germline loops: CDR1 SGHTA, CDR2 FQGNSA. For the CDR3, the DNA is TGTGCCACCAGCAAACAGGGGGCCAGGCATCACTCCCAGCATCTT. Translation: CATSKQGARHHSQHL.

In the case of this clonotype: The junction departs from germline at one end; a sequencing error may be responsible. CDR3 sequence: CASSSLGRGRAQNF. In DNA form, the CDR3 reads TGTGCCAGCAGCTCACTAGGTAGAGGTCGGGCCCAGAATTTT. The chain employs TRBV7-9 and TRBJ1-5; D is undetermined. Germline values: CDR1 SEHNR, CDR2 FQNEAQ (reference sequence). This CDR3 has 14 residues.